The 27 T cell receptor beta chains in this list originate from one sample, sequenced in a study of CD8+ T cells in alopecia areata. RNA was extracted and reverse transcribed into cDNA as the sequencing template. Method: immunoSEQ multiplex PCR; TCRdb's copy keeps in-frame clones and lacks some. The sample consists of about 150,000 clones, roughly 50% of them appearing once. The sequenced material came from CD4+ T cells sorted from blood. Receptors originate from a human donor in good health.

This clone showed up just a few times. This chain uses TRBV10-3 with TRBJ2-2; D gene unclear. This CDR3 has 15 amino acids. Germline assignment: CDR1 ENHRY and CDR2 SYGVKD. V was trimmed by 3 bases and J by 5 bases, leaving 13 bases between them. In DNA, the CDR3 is TGTGCCATCAGTGATAACGCAGACCTTACCGGGGAGCTGTTTTTT. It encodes CAISDNADLTGELFF.

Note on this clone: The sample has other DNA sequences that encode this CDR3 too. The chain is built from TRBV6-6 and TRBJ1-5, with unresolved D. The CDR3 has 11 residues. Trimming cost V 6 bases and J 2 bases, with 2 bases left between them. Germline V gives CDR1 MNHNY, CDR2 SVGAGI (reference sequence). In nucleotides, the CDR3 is TGTGCCAGCAGGGGCAATCAGCCCCAGCATTTT. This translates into CASRGNQPQHF.

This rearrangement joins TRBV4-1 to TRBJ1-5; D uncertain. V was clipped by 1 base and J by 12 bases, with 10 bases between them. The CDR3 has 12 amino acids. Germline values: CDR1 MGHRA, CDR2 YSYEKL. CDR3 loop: CASSQVGSRQHF. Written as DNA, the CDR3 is TGCGCCAGCAGCCAAGTGGGCAGCCGCCAGCATTTT.

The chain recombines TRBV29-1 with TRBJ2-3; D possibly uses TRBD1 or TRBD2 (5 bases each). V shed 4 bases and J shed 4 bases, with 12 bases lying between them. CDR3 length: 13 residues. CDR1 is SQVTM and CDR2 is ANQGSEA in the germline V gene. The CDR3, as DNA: TGCAGCGTTGGACAGCGGATGGCAGATACGCAGTATTTT. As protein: CSVGQRMADTQYF.

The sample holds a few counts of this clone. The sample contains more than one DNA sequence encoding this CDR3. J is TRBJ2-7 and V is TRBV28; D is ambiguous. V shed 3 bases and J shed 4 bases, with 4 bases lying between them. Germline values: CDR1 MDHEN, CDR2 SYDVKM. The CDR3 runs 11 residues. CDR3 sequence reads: CASSLGYEQYF. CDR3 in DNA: TGTGCCAGCAGTTTGGGTTACGAGCAGTACTTC.

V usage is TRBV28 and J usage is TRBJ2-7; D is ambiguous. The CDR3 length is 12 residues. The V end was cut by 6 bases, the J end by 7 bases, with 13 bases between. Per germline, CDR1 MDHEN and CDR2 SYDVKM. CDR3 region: CASSLLEREQYF. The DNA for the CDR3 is TGTGCCAGCAGCCTTCTGGAAAGGGAGCAGTACTTC.

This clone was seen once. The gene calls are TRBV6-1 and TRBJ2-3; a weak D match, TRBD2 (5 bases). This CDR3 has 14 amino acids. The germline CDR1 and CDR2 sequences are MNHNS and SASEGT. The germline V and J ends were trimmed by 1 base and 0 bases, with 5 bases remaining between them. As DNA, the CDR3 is TGTGCCAGCAGTGAAGGGGAGAGCACAGATACGCAGTATTTT. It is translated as CASSEGESTDTQYF.

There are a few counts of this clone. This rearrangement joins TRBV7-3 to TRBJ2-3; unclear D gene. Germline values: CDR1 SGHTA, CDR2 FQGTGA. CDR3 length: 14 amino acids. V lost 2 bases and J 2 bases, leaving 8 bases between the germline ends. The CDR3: CASSLGLNTDTQYF. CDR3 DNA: TGTGCCAGCAGCTTAGGTCTTAACACAGATACGCAGTATTTT.

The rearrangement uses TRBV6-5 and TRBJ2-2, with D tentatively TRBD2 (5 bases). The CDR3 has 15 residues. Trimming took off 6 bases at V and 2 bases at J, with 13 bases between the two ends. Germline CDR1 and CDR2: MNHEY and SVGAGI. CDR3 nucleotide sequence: TGTGCCAGCAGCGAGAGCGGTCGTAACACCGGGGAGCTGTTTTTT. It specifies CASSESGRNTGELFF.

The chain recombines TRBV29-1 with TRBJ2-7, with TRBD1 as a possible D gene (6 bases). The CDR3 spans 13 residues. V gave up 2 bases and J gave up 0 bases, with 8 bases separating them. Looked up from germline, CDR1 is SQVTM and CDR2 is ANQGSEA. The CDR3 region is CSVEHRASYEQYF. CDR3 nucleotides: TGCAGCGTTGAACACAGGGCCTCCTACGAGCAGTACTTC.

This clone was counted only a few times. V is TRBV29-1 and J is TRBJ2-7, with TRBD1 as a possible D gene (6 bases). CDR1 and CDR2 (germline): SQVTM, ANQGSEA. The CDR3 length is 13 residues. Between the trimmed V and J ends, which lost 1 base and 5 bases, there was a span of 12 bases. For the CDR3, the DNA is TGCAGCGTTGAAGGCACAGGGACCCACGAGCAGTACTTC. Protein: CSVEGTGTHEQYF.

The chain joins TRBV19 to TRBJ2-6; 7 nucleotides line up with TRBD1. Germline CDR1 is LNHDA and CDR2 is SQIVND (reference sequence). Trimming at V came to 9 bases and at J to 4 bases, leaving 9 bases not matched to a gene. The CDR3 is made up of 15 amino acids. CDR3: CASLRGGSGANVLTF. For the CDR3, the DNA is TGTGCCAGCCTAAGAGGGGGCTCAGGGGCCAACGTCCTGACTTTC.

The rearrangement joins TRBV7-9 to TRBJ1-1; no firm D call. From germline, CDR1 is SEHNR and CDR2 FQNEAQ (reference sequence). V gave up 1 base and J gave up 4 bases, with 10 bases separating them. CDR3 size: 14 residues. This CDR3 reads CASSLGDPSTEAFF. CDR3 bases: TGTGCCAGCAGCTTAGGTGATCCCTCCACTGAAGCTTTCTTT.

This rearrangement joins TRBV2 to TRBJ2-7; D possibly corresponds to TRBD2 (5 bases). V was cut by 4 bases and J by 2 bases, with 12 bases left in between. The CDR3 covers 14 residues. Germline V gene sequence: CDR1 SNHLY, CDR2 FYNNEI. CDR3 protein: CASSADLATYEQYF. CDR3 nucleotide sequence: TGTGCCAGCAGTGCCGATTTAGCGACCTACGAGCAGTACTTC.

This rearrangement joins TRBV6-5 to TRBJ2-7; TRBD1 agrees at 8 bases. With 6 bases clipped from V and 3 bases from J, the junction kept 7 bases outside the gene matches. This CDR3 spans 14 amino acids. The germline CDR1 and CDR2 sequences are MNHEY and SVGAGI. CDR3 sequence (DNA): TGTGCCAGCAGCCAGACAGGGGCTCTCTACGAGCAGTACTTC. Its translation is CASSQTGALYEQYF.

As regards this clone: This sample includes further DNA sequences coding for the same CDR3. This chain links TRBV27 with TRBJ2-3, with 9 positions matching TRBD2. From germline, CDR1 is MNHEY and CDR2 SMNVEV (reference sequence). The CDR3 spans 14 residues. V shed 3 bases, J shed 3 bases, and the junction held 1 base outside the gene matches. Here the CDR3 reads CASSLTSGTDTQYF. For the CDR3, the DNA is TGTGCCAGCAGTTTGACTAGCGGAACAGATACGCAGTATTTT.

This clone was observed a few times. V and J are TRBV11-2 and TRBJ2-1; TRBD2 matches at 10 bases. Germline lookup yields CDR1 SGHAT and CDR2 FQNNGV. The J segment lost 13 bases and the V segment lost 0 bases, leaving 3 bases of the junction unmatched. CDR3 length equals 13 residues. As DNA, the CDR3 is TGTGCCAGCAGCTTAGAGGAGCGGGAGGGACAGTTCTTC. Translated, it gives CASSLEEREGQFF.

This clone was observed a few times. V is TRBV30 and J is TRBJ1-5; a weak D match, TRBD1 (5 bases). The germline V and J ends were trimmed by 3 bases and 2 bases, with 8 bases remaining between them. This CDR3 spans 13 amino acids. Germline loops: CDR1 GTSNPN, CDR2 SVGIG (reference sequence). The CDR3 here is CAWSRQRNQPQHF. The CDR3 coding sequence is TGTGCCTGGAGCCGACAGCGCAATCAGCCCCAGCATTTT.

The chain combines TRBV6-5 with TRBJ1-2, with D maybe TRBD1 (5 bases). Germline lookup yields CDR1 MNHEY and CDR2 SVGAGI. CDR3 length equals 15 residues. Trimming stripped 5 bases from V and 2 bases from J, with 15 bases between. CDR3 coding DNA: TGTGCCAGCAGTCCATCCAGGGATCCGAACTATGGCTACACCTTC. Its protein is CASSPSRDPNYGYTF.

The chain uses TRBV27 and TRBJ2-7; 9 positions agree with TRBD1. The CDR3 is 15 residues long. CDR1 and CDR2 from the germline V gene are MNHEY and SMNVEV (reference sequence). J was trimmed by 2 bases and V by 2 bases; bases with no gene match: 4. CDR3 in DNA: TGTGCCAGCAGTTTAGAGGGACAGGGAACCTACGAGCAGTACTTC. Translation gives CASSLEGQGTYEQYF.

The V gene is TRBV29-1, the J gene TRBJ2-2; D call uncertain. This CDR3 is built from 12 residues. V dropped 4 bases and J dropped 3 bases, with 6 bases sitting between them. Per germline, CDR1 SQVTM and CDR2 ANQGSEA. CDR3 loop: CSVGRHTGELFF. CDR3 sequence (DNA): TGCAGCGTTGGGCGGCACACCGGGGAGCTGTTTTTT.

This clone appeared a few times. The chain's CDR3 is CSVGVGRNPRETQYF. In nucleotides, the CDR3 is TGCAGCGTTGGAGTGGGTCGGAACCCGCGGGAGACCCAGTACTTC. The rearrangement links TRBV29-1 to TRBJ2-5, with unresolved D. V shed 4 bases and J shed 5 bases, with 20 bases lying between them. CDR1 and CDR2 from the germline V gene are SQVTM and ANQGSEA. CDR3 length equals 15 residues.

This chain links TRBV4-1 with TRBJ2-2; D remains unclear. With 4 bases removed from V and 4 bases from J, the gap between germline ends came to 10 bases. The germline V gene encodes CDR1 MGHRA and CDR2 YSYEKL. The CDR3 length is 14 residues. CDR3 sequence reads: CASSRGPSTGELFF. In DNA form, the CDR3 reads TGCGCCAGCAGCCGAGGACCAAGCACCGGGGAGCTGTTTTTT.

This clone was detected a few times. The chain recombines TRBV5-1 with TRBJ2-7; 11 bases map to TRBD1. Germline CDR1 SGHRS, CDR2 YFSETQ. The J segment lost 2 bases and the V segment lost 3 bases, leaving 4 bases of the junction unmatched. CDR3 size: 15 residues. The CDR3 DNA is TGCGCCAGCAGCTCCTCGGGACAGGGGGCCTACGAGCAGTACTTC. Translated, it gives CASSSSGQGAYEQYF.

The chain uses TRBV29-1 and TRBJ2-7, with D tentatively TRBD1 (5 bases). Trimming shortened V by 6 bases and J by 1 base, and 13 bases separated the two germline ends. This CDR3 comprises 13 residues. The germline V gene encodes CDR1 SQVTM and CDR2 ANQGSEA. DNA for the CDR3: TGCAGCGTCATAGGGGCCGCATCCTACGAGCAGTACTTC. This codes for CSVIGAASYEQYF.

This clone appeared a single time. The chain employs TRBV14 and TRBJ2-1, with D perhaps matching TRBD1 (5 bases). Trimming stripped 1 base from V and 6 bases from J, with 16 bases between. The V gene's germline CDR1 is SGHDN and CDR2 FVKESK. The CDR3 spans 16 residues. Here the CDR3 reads CASSQVRRGWGNEQFF. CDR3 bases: TGTGCCAGCAGCCAAGTCCGTAGGGGATGGGGCAATGAGCAGTTCTTC. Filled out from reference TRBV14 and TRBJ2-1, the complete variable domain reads EAGVTQFPSHSVIEKGQTVTLRCDPISGHDNLYWYRRVMGKEIKFLLHFVKESKQDESGMPNNRFLAERTGGTYSTLKVQPAELEDSGVYFCASSQVRRGWGNEQFFGPGTRLTVL.

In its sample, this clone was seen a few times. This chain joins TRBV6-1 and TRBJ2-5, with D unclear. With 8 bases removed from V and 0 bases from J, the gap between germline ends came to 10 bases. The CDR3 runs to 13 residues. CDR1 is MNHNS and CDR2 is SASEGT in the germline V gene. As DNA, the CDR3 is TGTGCCAGCTTCGGAGTTAACCAAGAGACCCAGTACTTC. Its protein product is CASFGVNQETQYF.